This T cell receptor (beta chain) was sequenced during a study of T cell responses to AZD1222 COVID-19 vaccine. The method was immunoSEQ multiplex PCR; TCRdb's version includes in-frame clones alone and lacks a portion of them. The repertoire holds some 150,000 clones, with approximately 91% as singletons. The length of the CDR3 is 18 residues. Germline loops: CDR1 MGHRA, CDR2 YSYEKL. V gave up 3 bases and J gave up 1 base, with 21 bases separating them. This TCR came from an adult who received the MenACWY meningococcal vaccine as a control. The chain employs TRBV4-1 and TRBJ2-5, with TRBD1 as a possible D gene (6 bases). The sample in question was peripheral blood, obtained 28 days after the second dose of the MenACWY control vaccine. The CDR3 DNA follows: TGCGCCAGCAGCCACCCACCAGGGGCCTTAGGAGGCCAAGAGACCCAGTACTTC. It encodes CASSHPPGALGGQETQYF.